This T cell receptor (beta chain) was captured in a study of long-term antiretroviral therapy in people with HIV. Ahead of DNA extraction, samples held about 0.95-10 million cryopreserved PBMC each. Trimming took off 1 base at V and 3 bases at J, with 12 bases between the two ends. The CDR3 loop spans 16 amino acids. Germline-derived CDR1 and CDR2 are LNHNV and YYDKDF (reference sequence). Survey-level resolution applied to immunoSEQ assay v3.0. Assay used: immunoSEQ multiplex PCR; TCRdb lists only in-frame clones, some missing. The sample has approximately 29,000 clones, 70% to 90% seen once. This receptor was obtained from a man aged 18 to 29 with HIV. The specimen comprised unsorted PBMCs, sampled 1.1 years after starting antiretroviral therapy. V and J are TRBV15 and TRBJ1-4; no firm D call. The CDR3, as DNA: TGTGCCACCAGCAGAGGGATCGGGGTTTCTAATGAAAAACTGTTTTTT. Its protein product is CATSRGIGVSNEKLFF.